This T cell receptor (beta chain) was identified during a study of T cell repertoires in cytomegalovirus infection. Study as a whole: Through public TCR beta signatures, both CMV infection and matching HLA type were indicated.

TCRdb re-analysed the reads in MiXCR, keeping a single row per CDR3 protein. The table lists under 500,000 distinct CDR3 sequences, about 42% of them singletons. As regards this clonotype: Its antigen remains unknown.

Study conclusions and caveats: CMV-specific TCR beta clonotypes restricted by HLA-C were the ones dominating the ex vivo response.

The CDR3 consists of 18 residues. CDR1 and CDR2 from the germline V gene are MGHDK and SYGVNS. V shed 5 bases, J shed 3 bases, and the junction held 11 bases outside the gene matches. This clonotype originated in a human donor in good health (CMV status not recorded). Some clones in this sample may be carry-over from other donors' samples. This specimen was cultured PBMCs, taken from culture after CMV antigen stimulation. This sequence joins TRBV25-1 and TRBJ2-3; TRBD2 matches at 13 bases. Written as DNA, the CDR3 is TGTGCCAGCAGTAAACGGACTAGCGGGGGACCTTTGACAGATACGCAGTATTTT. Amino acids: CASSKRTSGGPLTDTQYF.